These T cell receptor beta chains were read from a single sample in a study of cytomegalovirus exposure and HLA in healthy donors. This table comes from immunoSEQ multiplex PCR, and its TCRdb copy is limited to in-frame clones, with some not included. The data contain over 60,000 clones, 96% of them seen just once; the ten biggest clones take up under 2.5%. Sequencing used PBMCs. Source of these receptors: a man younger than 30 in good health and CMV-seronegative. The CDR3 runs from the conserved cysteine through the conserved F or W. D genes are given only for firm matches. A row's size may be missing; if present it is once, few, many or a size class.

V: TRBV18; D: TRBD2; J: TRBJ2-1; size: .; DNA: TGTGCCAGCTCACCAGGACTAGCGCGGGAGCAGTTCTTC; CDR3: CASSPGLAREQFF
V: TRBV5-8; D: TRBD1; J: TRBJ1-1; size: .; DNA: TGTGCCAGCAGCCCGGGGACAGTGATGAACACTGAAGCTTTCTTT; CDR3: CASSPGTVMNTEAFF
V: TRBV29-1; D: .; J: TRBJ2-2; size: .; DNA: TGCAGCGTTGGATCCGGACAGAACACCGGGGAGCTGTTTTTT; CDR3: CSVGSGQNTGELFF
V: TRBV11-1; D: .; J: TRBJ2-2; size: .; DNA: TGTGCCAGCAGCTTATCAGGGGCGAACACCGGGGAGCTGTTTTTT; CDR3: CASSLSGANTGELFF
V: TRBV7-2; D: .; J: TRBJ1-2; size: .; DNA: TGTGCCAGCAGCGTAAGACAGGACAATCTCTATGGCTACACCTTC; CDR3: CASSVRQDNLYGYTF
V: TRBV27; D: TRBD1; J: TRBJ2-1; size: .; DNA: TGTGCCAGCAGTCCCGACGGACAGGCTTGGGGGAATGAGCAGTTCTTC; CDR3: CASSPDGQAWGNEQFF
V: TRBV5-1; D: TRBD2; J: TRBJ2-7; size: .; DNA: TGCGCCAGCAGCACGGGACTAGCGGCCCAGAGCTCCTACGAGCAGTACTTC; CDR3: CASSTGLAAQSSYEQYF
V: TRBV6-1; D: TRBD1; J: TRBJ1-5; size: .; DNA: TGTGCCAGCAGTGATAACAGGGGGCGCGGATTGAGCAATCAGCCCCAGCATTTT; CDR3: CASSDNRGRGLSNQPQHF
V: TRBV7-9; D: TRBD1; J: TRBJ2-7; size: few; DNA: TGTGCCAGCAGCCCGTCAGGGGGCTTCTACGAGCAGTACTTC; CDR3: CASSPSGGFYEQYF
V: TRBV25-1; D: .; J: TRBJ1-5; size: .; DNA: TGTGCCAGCAGTGGTAGTACAGGTATAGATTGGCCCCAGCATTTT; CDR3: CASSGSTGIDWPQHF
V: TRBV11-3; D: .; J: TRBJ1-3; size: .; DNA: TGTGCCAGCAGCTTAGAAGACAGATTCCGATCTGGAAACACCATATATTTT; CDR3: CASSLEDRFRSGNTIYF
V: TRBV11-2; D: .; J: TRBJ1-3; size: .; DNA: TGTGCCAGCAGCTTAGGAGGATTCTCTGGAAACACCATATATTTT; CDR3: CASSLGGFSGNTIYF
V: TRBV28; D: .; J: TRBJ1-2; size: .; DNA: TGTGCCAGCAGTTTGTACAGGGCACACTATGGCTACACCTTC; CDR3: CASSLYRAHYGYTF
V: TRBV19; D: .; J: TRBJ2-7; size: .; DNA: TGTGCCAGTAGCCGGTCAGAGGGGACACTTACCTACGAGCAGTACTTC; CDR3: CASSRSEGTLTYEQYF
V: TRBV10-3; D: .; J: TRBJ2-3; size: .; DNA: TGTGCCATCACCCCTACGGGAGAGAAAACAGATACGCAGTATTTT; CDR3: CAITPTGEKTDTQYF
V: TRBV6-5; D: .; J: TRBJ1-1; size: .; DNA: TGTGCCAGCAGTTATAATCCGGGGTTGGGGACTGAAGCTTTCTTT; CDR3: CASSYNPGLGTEAFF
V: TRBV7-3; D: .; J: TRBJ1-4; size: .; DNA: TGTGCCAGCAGCCTATGGGGCCGCGATCTTTGTTTAAATGAAAAACTGTTTTTT; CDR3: CASSLWGRDLCLNEKLFF
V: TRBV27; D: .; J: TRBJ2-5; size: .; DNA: TGTGCCAGCAGCTTATACGGGACAAAAGAGACCCAGTACTTC; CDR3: CASSLYGTKETQYF
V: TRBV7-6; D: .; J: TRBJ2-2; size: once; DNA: TGTGCCAGCAGCTTATTTGGCCCCGGGGAGCTGTTTTTT; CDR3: CASSLFGPGELFF
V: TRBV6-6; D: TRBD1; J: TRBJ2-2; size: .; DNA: TGTGCCAGCAGCGAACAAGGGACAGAGAACACCGGGGAGCTGTTTTTT; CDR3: CASSEQGTENTGELFF
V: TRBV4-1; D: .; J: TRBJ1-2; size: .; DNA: TGCGCCAGCAGCCAAGAGGGACTCTATGGCTACACCTTC; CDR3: CASSQEGLYGYTF
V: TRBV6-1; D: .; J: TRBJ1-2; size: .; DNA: TGTGCCAGCAGTGAAGCGCTTCAGGGGCGAGTTTATGGCTACACCTTC; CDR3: CASSEALQGRVYGYTF
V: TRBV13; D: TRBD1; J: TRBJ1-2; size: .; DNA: TGTGCCAGCAGCTCCGGACAGGAGAATGATGGCTACACCTTC; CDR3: CASSSGQENDGYTF
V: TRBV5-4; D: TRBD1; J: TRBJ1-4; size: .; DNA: TGTGCCAGCAGCCGACAGGGGGGGAATGAAAAACTGTTTTTT; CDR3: CASSRQGGNEKLFF
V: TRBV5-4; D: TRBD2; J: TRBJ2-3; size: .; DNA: TGTGCCAGCAGCTTGGCGGGACTAGCGGGAGTTACAGATACGCAGTATTTT; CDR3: CASSLAGLAGVTDTQYF
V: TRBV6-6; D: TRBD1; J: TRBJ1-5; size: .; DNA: TGTGCCAGCAGTTTTGACAGGGGGTTGGGCAATCAGCCCCAGCATTTT; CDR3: CASSFDRGLGNQPQHF
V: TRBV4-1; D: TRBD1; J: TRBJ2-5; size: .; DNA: TGCGCCAGCAGCGCCGGGACAGGGGTCGGGGACGGAGAGACCCAGTACTTC; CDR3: CASSAGTGVGDGETQYF
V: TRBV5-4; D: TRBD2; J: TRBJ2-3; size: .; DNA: TGTGCCAGCAGCTTAAGACTAGCGGCTAGCACAGATACGCAGTATTTT; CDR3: CASSLRLAASTDTQYF
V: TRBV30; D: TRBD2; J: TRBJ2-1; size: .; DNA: TGTGCCTGGACTAGCGGGAGACAGAATGAGCAGTTCTTC; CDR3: CAWTSGRQNEQFF
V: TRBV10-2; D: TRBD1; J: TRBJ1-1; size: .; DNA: TGCGCCAGCAGTGGACAGGGGGCAATGAACACTGAAGCTTTCTTT; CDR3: CASSGQGAMNTEAFF
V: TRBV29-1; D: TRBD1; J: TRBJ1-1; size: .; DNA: TGCAGCGTTGACCAGGGGGCAAGGGCTTTCTTT; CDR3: CSVDQGARAFF
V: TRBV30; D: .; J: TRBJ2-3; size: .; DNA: TGTGCCTGGGGGGGGGCCCCGGATACGCAGTATTTT; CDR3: CAWGGAPDTQYF
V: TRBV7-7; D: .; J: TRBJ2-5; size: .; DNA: TGTGCTAGCAGCCTAGGGACAAGTTTTCAAGAGACCCAGTACTTC; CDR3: CASSLGTSFQETQYF
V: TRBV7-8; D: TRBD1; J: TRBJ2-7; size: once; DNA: TGTGCCAGCAGCCCCACGGGGGGACAGGGAAACGAGCAGTACTTC; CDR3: CASSPTGGQGNEQYF
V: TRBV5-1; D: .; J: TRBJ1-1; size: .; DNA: TGCGCCAGCAGCGACAGGCAGAGCACTGAAGCTTTCTTT; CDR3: CASSDRQSTEAFF
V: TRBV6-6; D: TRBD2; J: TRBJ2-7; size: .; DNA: TGTGCCAGCAGCCACGCGGGACTAGCGGACCCCTACGAGCAGTACTTC; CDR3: CASSHAGLADPYEQYF
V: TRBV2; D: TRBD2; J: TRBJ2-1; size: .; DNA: TGTGCCACCAACCGGGAGGGCCTTTACAATGAGCAGTTCTTC; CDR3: CATNREGLYNEQFF
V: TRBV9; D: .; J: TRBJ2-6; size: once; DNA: TGTGCCAGCAGCGTAGATCAGTACTCTGGGGCCAACGTCCTGACTTTC; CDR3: CASSVDQYSGANVLTF
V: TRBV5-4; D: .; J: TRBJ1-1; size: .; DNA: TGTGCCAGCAGCTTGGACAGGAAGAACACTGAAGCTTTCTTT; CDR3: CASSLDRKNTEAFF
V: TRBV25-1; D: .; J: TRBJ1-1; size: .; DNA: TGTGCCAGCAGTGACAGGGGTGACACTGAAGCTTTCTTT; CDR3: CASSDRGDTEAFF
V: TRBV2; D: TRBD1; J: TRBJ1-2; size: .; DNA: TGTGCCAGGGGGGACAGGGCCACCTATGGCTACACCTTC; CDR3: CARGDRATYGYTF
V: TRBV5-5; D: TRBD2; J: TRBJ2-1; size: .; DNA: TGTGCCAGCAGCTCCCTAGCGGGAGTTGTCGATGAGCAGTTCTTC; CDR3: CASSSLAGVVDEQFF
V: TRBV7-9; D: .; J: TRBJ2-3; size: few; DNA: TGTGCCAGCAGCTTAGCGTCAGGCACAGATACGCAGTATTTT; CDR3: CASSLASGTDTQYF
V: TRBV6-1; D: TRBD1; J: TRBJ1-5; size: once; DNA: TGTGCCAGCATAGACAGGGGTGGTCAGCCCCAGCATTTT; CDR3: CASIDRGGQPQHF
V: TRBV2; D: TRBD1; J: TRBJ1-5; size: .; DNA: TGTGCCAGCAGTGAAATCGGGACAGGGGGCCAGCCCCAGCATTTT; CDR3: CASSEIGTGGQPQHF
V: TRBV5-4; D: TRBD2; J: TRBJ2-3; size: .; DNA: TGTGCCAGCAGCCCGACCGGGACTAGCATCAGCACAGATACGCAGTATTTT; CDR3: CASSPTGTSISTDTQYF
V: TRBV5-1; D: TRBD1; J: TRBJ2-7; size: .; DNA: TGCGCCAGCAGTTCCGGGACAGGGTCCTACGAGCAGTACTTC; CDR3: CASSSGTGSYEQYF
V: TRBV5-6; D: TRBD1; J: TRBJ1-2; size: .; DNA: TGTGCCAGCAGCTTGACCGGGACAGGGGGCGATGGCTACACCTTC; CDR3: CASSLTGTGGDGYTF
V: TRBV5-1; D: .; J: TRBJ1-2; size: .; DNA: TGCGCCAGCAGCACCGGGACTGCCTATGGCTACACCTTC; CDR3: CASSTGTAYGYTF
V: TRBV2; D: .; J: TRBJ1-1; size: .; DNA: TGTGCCAGCAGTGTGTCACAGGGCCCCACTGAAGCTTTCTTT; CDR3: CASSVSQGPTEAFF
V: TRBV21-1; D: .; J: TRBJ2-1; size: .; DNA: TGTGCCAGCAGCCAAAGACACCCGCGCCCTTACAATGAGCAGTTCTTC; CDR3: CASSQRHPRPYNEQFF
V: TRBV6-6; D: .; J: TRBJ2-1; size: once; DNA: TGTGCCAGCAGTTGGCCGGGACAAGCCTACAATGAGCAGTTCTTC; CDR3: CASSWPGQAYNEQFF
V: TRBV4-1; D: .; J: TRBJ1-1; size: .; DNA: TGCGCCAGCAGCCAAGAAGGGTGGGGGGGAAACACTGAAGCTTTCTTT; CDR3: CASSQEGWGGNTEAFF
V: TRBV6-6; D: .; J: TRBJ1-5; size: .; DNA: TGTGCCAGCAGCACAGTCGGTCAGCCCCAGCATTTT; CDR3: CASSTVGQPQHF
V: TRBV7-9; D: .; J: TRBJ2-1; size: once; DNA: TGTGCCAGCAGCTCGGGACTCCTATACGGCAATGAGCAGTTCTTC; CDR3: CASSSGLLYGNEQFF
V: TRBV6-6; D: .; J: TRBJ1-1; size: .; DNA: TGTGCCAGCATCTCCCCCAATCGGGGCACTGAAGCTTTCTTT; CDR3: CASISPNRGTEAFF
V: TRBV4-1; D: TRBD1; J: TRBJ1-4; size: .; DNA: TGCGCCAGCAGCCCCGACAGGGGCCCTTTT; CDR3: CASSPDRGPF
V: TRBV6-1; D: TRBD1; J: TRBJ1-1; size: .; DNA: TGTGCCAGCACCCAGGACAGGGTATACACTGAAGCTTTCTTT; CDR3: CASTQDRVYTEAFF
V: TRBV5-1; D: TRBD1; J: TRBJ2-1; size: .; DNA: TGCGCCAGCGGTAATAATCCGGGACAGGTTAACAATGAGCAGTTCTTC; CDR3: CASGNNPGQVNNEQFF